One sample yielded the 16 T cell receptor beta chains listed below, sequenced in a study of blood T cell repertoires in COVID-19. Clones were sequenced by immunoSEQ multiplex PCR, and TCRdb holds only the in-frame ones, with some missing. The sample has 99,000 or so clones; just under 85% are singletons. Sequencing was carried out using peripheral blood. The receptors shown here come from a woman older than 75 with active or convalescent COVID-19.

The chain couples TRBV29-1 to TRBJ2-3; D remains ambiguous. This CDR3 is 11 amino acids long. CDR1 SQVTM and CDR2 ANQGSEA come from the germline V gene. V was cut by 1 base and J by 6 bases, with 5 bases left in between. The CDR3 protein is CSVEARDTQYF. The CDR3 DNA reads as TGCAGCGTTGAAGCTAGGGATACGCAGTATTTT.

J is TRBJ2-7 and V is TRBV5-1, with D uncertain. Trimming removed 0 bases from V and 7 bases from J, with 11 bases in between. The CDR3 is 13 amino acids. Germline V lookup: CDR1 SGHRS, CDR2 YFSETQ. The CDR3 DNA is TGCGCCAGCAGCTTGGATGGCGGAAGGGAGCAGTACTTC. It codes for CASSLDGGREQYF.

The gene calls are TRBV19 and TRBJ2-6; D might be TRBD1 (6 bases). Per germline, CDR1 LNHDA and CDR2 SQIVND (reference sequence). This CDR3 contains 15 residues. Trimming pared 5 bases from V and 2 bases from J, leaving 10 bases between. CDR3 sequence: CASSDGGAGANVLTF. In nucleotides, the CDR3 is TGTGCCAGTAGTGATGGGGGCGCTGGGGCCAACGTCCTGACTTTC.

This chain joins TRBV28 and TRBJ2-6; the D gene is possibly TRBD1 (5 bases). V shed 3 bases and J shed 0 bases, with 15 bases lying between them. This CDR3 has 18 amino acids. Germline V gene sequence: CDR1 MDHEN, CDR2 SYDVKM. CDR3 region: CASSFYDSYPSGANVLTF. DNA of the CDR3: TGTGCCAGCAGTTTCTACGACAGTTACCCCTCTGGGGCCAACGTCCTGACTTTC.

The genes are TRBV3-1 (or the pseudogene TRBV3-2) and TRBJ2-3, with 10 bases identical to TRBD2. V shed 4 bases, J shed 3 bases, and the junction held 7 bases outside the gene matches. This CDR3 has 16 amino acids. CDR1 is LGHDT, CDR2 YNNKEL, per germline (reference sequence). The CDR3 loop reads CASSPWTSGATDTQYF. The CDR3 region has the DNA TGTGCCAGCAGCCCGTGGACTAGCGGAGCAACAGATACGCAGTATTTT.

The CDR3 protein is CAWSVGLAVTDTQYF. The CDR3, as DNA: TGTGCCTGGAGTGTCGGACTAGCGGTCACAGATACGCAGTATTTT. This rearrangement joins TRBV30 to TRBJ2-3; 10 nucleotides match TRBD2. V dropped 0 bases and J dropped 2; count of bases not matched to a gene: 2. This CDR3 comprises 15 residues. CDR1 GTSNPN and CDR2 SVGIG come from the germline V gene (reference sequence).

The chain joins TRBV24-1 to TRBJ2-3, with TRBD1 identical over 8 bases. The length of the CDR3 is 11 residues. V dropped 11 bases and J dropped 7; count of bases not matched to a gene: 4. Germline V gene lookup returns CDR1 KGHDR and CDR2 SFDVKD. CDR3 nucleotide sequence: TGTGCCAGCGGACAGGGCCATACGCAGTATTTT. Residues: CASGQGHTQYF.

V is TRBV14 and J is TRBJ1-2; the match to TRBD1 covers 12 bases. After removal of 0 bases from V and 8 bases from J, the junction contained 10 bases not matched to a gene. Germline CDR1 is SGHDN and CDR2 is FVKESK. The CDR3 loop spans 17 amino acids. The CDR3 DNA is TGTGCCAGCAGCCAAGATCTCCGGGACAGGGGGCGTTCCGGCTACACCTTC. Protein product: CASSQDLRDRGRSGYTF.

The chain has TRBV2 and TRBJ1-1; D remains ambiguous. Germline CDR1 SNHLY, CDR2 FYNNEI. The CDR3 has 14 amino acids. The V gene lost 6 bases and the J gene lost 3 bases, with 14 bases spanning the gap. CDR3 in amino acids: CASRYSGKDTEAFF. The DNA for the CDR3 is TGTGCCAGCAGGTACTCCGGGAAGGACACTGAAGCTTTCTTT.

The chain joins TRBV6-5 to TRBJ1-3; no clear D gene. V was pared by 6 bases and J by 0 bases, with 12 bases between. CDR1 is MNHEY and CDR2 is SVGAGI in the germline V gene. This CDR3 is 15 amino acids long. In DNA form, the CDR3 reads TGTGCCAGCAGGCAACAGCTATACTCTGGAAACACCATATATTTT. Translated: CASRQQLYSGNTIYF.

J is TRBJ2-1 and V is TRBV6-5; 10 nucleotides agree with TRBD2. The CDR3 has 13 amino acids. V lost 7 bases and J lost 6; bases outside the gene matches: 3. Germline V gives CDR1 MNHEY, CDR2 SVGAGI. The CDR3 loop reads CASTRTSGNEQFF. In DNA, the CDR3 is TGTGCCAGCACGAGGACTAGCGGCAATGAGCAGTTCTTC.

The chain uses TRBV28 and TRBJ1-2, with 8 bases fitting TRBD1. With 8 bases clipped from V and 8 bases from J, the junction kept 7 bases outside the gene matches. Germline V gene data show CDR1 as MDHEN and CDR2 as SYDVKM. CDR3 length equals 12 residues. The CDR3 sequence: CASHTSGGGYTF. CDR3 nucleotide sequence: TGTGCCAGCCATACTTCAGGGGGCGGCTACACCTTC.

The V call is TRBV7-6, the J call TRBJ2-2; TRBD2 agrees at 9 bases. From germline, CDR1 is SGHVS and CDR2 FNYEAQ. The V segment lost 1 base and the J segment 7 bases; nucleotides outside the gene matches: 7. The CDR3 has 16 residues. The CDR3 spells CASSLGLAGNHGELFF. The CDR3, as DNA: TGTGCCAGCAGCTTAGGGCTAGCGGGGAATCACGGGGAGCTGTTTTTT.

The chain recombines TRBV6-5 with TRBJ1-1; a weak D match, TRBD1 (5 bases). V was pared by 7 bases and J by 1 base, with 10 bases between. Per germline, CDR1 MNHEY and CDR2 SVGAGI. The CDR3 totals 13 residues. For the CDR3, the DNA is TGTGCCAGCACCAGGGTGAGGAACACTGAAGCTTTCTTT. Translated: CASTRVRNTEAFF.

The chain combines TRBV28 with TRBJ2-2; D possibly corresponds to TRBD1 (6 bases). Germline assignment: CDR1 MDHEN and CDR2 SYDVKM. Trimming removed 3 bases from V and 5 bases from J, with 16 bases in between. This CDR3 has 16 residues. Here the CDR3 DNA reads TGTGCCAGCAGTTTTATAGGTACAGGGTTAACCGGGGAGCTGTTTTTT. This sequence encodes CASSFIGTGLTGELFF.

The rearrangement links TRBV15 to TRBJ1-2; tentative D call: TRBD1 (6 bases). With 3 bases removed from V and 8 bases from J, the gap between germline ends came to 13 bases. This CDR3 comprises 13 residues. Germline lookup yields CDR1 LNHNV and CDR2 YYDKDF (reference sequence). CDR3 in amino acids: CATSSMGAGGYTF. In DNA, the CDR3 is TGTGCCACCAGCAGTATGGGGGCTGGGGGCTACACCTTC.